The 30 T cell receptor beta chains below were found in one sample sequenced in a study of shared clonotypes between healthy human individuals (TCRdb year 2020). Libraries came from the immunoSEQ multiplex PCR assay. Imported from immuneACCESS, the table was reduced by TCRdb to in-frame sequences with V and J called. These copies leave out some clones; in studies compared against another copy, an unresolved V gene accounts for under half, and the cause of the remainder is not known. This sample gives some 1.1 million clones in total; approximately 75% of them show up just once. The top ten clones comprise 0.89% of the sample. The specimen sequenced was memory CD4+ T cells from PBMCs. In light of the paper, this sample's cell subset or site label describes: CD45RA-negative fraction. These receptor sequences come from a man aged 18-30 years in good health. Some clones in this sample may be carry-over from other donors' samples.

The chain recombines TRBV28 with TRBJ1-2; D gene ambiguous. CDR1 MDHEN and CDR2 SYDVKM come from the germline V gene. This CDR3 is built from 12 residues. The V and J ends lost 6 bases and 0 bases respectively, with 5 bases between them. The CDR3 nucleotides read TGTGCCAGCAGGGACCCTAACTATGGCTACACCTTC. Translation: CASRDPNYGYTF.

The CDR3 reads CASRLRGGDSYNEQFF. The DNA for the CDR3 is TGTGCCAGCAGACTCCGAGGGGGCGATTCCTACAATGAGCAGTTCTTC. J is TRBJ2-1 and V is TRBV6-6; the match to TRBD1 covers 7 bases. Losses at the gene ends were 6 bases for V and 1 base for J; bases not matched to a gene: 9. There are 16 residues in the CDR3. The germline gives CDR1 MNHNY, CDR2 SVGAGI (reference sequence).

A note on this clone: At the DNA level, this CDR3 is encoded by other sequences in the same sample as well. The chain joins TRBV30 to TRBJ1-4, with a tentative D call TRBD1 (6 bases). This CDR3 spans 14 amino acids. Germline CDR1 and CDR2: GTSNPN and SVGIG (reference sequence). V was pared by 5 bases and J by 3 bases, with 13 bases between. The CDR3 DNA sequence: TGTGCCTGGCGGCCTAGGGGGGCTAATGAAAAACTGTTTTTT. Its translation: CAWRPRGANEKLFF.

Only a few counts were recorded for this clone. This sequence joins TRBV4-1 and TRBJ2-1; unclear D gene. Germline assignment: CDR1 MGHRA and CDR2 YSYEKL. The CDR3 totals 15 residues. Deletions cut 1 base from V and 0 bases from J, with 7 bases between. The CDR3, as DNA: TGCGCCAGCAGCCAAGCCGGGTACTCCTACAATGAGCAGTTCTTC. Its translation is CASSQAGYSYNEQFF.

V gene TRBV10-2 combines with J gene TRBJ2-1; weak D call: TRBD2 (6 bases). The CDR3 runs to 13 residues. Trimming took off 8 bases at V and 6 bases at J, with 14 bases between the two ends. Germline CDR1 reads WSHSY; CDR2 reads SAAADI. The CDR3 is CASRAGRFNEQFF. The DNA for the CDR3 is TGCGCCAGCCGGGCGGGAAGGTTCAATGAGCAGTTCTTC.

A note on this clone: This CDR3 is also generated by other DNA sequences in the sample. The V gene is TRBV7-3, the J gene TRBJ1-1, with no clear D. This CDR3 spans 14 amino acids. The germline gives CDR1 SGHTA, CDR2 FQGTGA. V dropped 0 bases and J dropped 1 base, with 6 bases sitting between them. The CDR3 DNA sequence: TGTGCCAGCAGCTTAACCGGCCGGAACACTGAAGCTTTCTTT. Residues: CASSLTGRNTEAFF.

CDR3 coding DNA: TGTGCCAGCAGCCAAGGGACTGGCGGGAGGAGGAGCGACGAGCAGTACTTC. This codes for CASSQGTGGRRSDEQYF. The chain recombines TRBV4-2 with TRBJ2-7; 8 bases are a match to TRBD2. Germline lookup yields CDR1 LGHNA and CDR2 YNFKEQ. The ends lost 1 base at V and 5 bases at J; junction bases unmatched: 13. The CDR3 has 17 residues.

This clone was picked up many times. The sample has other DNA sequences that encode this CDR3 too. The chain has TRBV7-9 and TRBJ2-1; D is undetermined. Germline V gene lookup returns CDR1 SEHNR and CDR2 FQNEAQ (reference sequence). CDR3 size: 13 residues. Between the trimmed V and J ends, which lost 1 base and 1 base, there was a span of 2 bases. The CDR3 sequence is CASSLGSYNEQFF. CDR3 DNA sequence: TGTGCCAGCAGCTTAGGATCCTACAATGAGCAGTTCTTC.

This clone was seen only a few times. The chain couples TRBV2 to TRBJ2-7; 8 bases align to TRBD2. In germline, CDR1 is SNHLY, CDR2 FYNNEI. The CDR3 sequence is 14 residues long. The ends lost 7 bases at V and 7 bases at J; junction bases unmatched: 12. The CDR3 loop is CASKARAGVREQYF. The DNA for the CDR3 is TGTGCCAGCAAGGCCCGAGCGGGAGTGAGAGAGCAGTACTTC. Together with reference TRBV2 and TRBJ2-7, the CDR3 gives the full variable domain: EPEVTQTPSHQVTQMGQEVILRCVPISNHLYFYWYRQILGQKVEFLVSFYNNEISEKSEIFDDQFSVERPDGSNFTLKIRSTKLEDSAMYFCASKARAGVREQYFGPGTRLTVT.

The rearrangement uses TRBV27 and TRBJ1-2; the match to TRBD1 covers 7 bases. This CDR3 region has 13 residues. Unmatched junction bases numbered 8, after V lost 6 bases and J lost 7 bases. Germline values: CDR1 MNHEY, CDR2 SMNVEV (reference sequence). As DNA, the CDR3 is TGTGCCAGCAGCTCCGACAGGGTGGGTGGCTACACCTTC. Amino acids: CASSSDRVGGYTF.

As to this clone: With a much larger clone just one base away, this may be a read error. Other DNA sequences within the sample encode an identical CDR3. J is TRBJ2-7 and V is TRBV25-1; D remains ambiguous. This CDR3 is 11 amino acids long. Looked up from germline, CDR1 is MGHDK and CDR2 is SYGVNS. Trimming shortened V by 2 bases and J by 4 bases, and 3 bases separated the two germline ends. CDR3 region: CASSERYEQYF. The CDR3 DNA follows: TGTGCCAGCAGTGAACGGTACGAGCAGTACTTC.

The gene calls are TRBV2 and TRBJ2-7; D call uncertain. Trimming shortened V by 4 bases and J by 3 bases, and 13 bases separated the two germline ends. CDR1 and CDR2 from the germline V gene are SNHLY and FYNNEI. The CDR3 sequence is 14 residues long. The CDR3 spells CASSAETQDYEQYF. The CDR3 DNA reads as TGTGCCAGCAGTGCCGAGACGCAAGACTACGAGCAGTACTTC.

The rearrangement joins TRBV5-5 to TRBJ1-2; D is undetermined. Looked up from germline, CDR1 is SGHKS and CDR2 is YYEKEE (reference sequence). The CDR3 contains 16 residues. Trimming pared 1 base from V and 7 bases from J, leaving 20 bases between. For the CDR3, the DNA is TGTGCCAGCAGCTTGCAAAGTAATTCGAAGGAGGGTGGCTACACCTTC. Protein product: CASSLQSNSKEGGYTF.

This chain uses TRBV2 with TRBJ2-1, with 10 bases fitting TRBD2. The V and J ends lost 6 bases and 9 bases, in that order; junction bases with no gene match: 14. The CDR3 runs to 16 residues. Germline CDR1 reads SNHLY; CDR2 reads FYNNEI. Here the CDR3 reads CASSPKASGSGGEQFF. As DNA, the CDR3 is TGTGCCAGCAGCCCAAAGGCTAGCGGGAGCGGGGGTGAGCAGTTCTTC.

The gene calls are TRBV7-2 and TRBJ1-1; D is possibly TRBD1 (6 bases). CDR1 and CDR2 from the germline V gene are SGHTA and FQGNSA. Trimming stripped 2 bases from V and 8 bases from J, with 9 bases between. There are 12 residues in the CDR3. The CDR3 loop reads CASSLYQGEAFF. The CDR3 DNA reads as TGTGCCAGCAGCTTATATCAGGGGGAAGCTTTCTTT.

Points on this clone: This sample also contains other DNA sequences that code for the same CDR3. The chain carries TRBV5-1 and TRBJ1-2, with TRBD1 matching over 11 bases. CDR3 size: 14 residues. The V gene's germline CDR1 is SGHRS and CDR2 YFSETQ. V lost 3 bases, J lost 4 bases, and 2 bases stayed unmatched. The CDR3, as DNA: TGCGCCAGCAGCTCCGGGACAGGGGGCTATGGCTACACCTTC. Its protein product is CASSSGTGGYGYTF.

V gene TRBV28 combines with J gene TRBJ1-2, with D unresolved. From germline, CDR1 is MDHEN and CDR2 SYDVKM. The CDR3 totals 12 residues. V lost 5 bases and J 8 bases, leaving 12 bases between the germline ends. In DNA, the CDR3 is TGTGCCAGCAGTCCGGACTTGCGGGGCTACACCTTC. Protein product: CASSPDLRGYTF.

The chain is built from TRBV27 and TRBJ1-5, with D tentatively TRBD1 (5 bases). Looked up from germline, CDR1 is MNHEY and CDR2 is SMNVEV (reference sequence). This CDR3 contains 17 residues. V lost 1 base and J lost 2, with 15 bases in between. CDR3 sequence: CASSLLGTGPRNQPQHF. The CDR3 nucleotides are TGTGCCAGCAGTTTATTAGGAACGGGACCCCGCAATCAGCCCCAGCATTTT.

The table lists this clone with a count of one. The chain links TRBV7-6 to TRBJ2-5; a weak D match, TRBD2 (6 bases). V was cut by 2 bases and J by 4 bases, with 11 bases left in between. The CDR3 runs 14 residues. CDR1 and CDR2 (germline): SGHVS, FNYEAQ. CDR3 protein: CASSLQSGAETQYF. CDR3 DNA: TGTGCCAGCAGCTTACAATCGGGAGCAGAGACCCAGTACTTC. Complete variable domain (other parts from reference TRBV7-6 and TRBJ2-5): GAGVSQSPRYKVTKRGQDVALRCDPISGHVSLYWYRQALGQGPEFLTYFNYEAQQDKSGLPNDRFSAERPEGSISTLTIQRTEQRDSAMYRCASSLQSGAETQYFGPGTRLLVL.

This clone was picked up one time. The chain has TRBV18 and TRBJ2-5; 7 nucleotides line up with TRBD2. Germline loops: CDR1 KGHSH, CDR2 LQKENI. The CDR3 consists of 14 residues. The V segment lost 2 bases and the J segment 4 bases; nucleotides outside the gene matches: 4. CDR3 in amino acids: CASSPFPGGETQYF. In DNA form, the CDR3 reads TGTGCCAGCTCACCATTCCCGGGGGGAGAGACCCAGTACTTC.

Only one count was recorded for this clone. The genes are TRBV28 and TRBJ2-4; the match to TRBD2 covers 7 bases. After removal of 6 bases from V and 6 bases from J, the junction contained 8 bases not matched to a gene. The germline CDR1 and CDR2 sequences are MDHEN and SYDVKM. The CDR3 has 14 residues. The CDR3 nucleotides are TGTGCCAGCAGAGCACACACGGGGGGAAACATTCAGTACTTC. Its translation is CASRAHTGGNIQYF.

CDR3 nucleotides: TGTGCCAGCAGTCTGCCGGGGTTTGGTGGCTACACCTTC. This translates into CASSLPGFGGYTF. The rearrangement joins TRBV6-5 to TRBJ1-2; unclear D gene. V was clipped by 5 bases and J by 7 bases, with 14 bases between them. Germline V gene data show CDR1 as MNHEY and CDR2 as SVGAGI. The CDR3 is 13 residues long.

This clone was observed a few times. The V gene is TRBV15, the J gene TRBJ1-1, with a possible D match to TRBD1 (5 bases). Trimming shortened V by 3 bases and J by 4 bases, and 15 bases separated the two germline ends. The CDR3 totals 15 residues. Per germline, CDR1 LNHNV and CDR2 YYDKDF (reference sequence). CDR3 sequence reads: CATSRGRSEFTEAFF. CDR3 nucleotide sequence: TGTGCCACCAGCAGGGGACGTAGCGAGTTCACTGAAGCTTTCTTT.

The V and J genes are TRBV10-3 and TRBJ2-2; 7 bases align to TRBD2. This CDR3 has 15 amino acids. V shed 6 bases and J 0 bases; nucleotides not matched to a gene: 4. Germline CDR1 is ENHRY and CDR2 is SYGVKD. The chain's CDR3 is CAISEAGSNTGELFF. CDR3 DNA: TGTGCCATCAGCGAAGCGGGATCGAACACCGGGGAGCTGTTTTTT.

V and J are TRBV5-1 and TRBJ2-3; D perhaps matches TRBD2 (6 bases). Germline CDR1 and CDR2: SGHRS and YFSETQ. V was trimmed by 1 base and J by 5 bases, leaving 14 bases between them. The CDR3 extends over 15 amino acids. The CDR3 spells CASSLSGYGGDTQYF. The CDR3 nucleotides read TGCGCCAGCAGCTTGTCAGGGTACGGGGGAGATACGCAGTATTTT.

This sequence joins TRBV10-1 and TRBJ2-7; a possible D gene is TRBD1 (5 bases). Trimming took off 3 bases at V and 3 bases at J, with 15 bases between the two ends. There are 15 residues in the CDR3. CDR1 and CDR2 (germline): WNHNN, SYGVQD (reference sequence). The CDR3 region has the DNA TGCGCCAGCAGTGATTTTGGGTCAGGGCTCTACGAGCAGTACTTC. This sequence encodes CASSDFGSGLYEQYF.

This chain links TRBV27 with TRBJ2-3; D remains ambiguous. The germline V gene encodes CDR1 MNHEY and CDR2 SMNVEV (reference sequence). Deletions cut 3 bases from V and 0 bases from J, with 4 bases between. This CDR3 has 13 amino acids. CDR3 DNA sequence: TGTGCCAGCAGTTTCTTTAGCACAGATACGCAGTATTTT. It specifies CASSFFSTDTQYF.

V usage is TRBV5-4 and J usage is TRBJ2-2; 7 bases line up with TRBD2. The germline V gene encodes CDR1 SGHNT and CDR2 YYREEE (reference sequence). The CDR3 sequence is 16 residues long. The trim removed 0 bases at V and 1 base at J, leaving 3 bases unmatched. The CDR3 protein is CASSLALALNTGELFF. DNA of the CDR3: TGTGCCAGCAGCTTGGCACTAGCGTTGAACACCGGGGAGCTGTTTTTT.

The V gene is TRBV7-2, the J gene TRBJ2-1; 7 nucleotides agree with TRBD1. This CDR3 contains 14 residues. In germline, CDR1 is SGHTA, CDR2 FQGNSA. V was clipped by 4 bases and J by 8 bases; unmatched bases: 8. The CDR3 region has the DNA TGTGCCAGCAGCTCAACGGGGACAGTCCATGAGCAGTTCTTC. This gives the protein CASSSTGTVHEQFF.

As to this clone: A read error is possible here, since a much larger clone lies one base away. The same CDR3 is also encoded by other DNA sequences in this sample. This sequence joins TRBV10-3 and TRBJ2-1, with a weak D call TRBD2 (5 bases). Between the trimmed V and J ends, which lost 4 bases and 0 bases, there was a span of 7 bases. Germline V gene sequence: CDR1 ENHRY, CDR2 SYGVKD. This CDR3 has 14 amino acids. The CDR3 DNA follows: TGTGCCATCAGTGGAGGGAGCTCCTACAATGAGCAGTTCTTC. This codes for CAISGGSSYNEQFF.